The 9 T cell receptor beta chains given below trace back to one sample, sequenced in a study of response to subunit inactivated influenza vaccine listed by TCRdb under 2018. In the paper's terms, the time point label means: 45 days after influenza vaccine administration. Library preparation employed RT-PCR. Sequencing used an Illumina HiSeq 2500. The public reads were run again by TCRdb, first through fastp at Q25 and then through MiXCR, and only productive beta chains were kept. One record per CDR3 amino acid sequence lists the most common genes and DNA. Counted in this sample were 450,000 to 500,000 distinct CDR3 sequences; approximately 9.9% of them appeared once. Jointly, the top ten make up 12% of the sample. Sequences were derived from PBMCs from blood, sampled 45 days after vaccination. Receptors originate from a man in his fifties who received an inactivated influenza vaccine. Donor details come from another sample of the same person, matched by shared clones.

This clonotype was observed a few times. The chain joins TRBV20-1 to TRBJ2-1; weak D call: TRBD2 (5 bases). Germline CDR1 DFQATT, CDR2 SNEGSKA (reference sequence). The V and J ends lost 4 bases and 4 bases respectively, with 14 bases between them. The CDR3 extends over 14 amino acids. The CDR3 region is CSAKMGGLYNEQFF. The CDR3 nucleotides read TGCAGTGCTAAAATGGGCGGGTTGTACAATGAGCAGTTCTTC.

This chain joins TRBV7-9 and TRBJ2-4; TRBD1 might be the D (5 bases). Trimming pared 2 bases from V and 5 bases from J, leaving 13 bases between. The CDR3 spans 15 residues. CDR1 and CDR2 from the germline V gene are SEHNR and FQNEAQ (reference sequence). For the CDR3, the DNA is TGTGCCAGCAGCTTATACAAGGGGCGTGAAAACATTCAGTACTTC. As protein: CASSLYKGRENIQYF.

This chain joins TRBV6-1 and TRBJ1-2, with D possibly being TRBD1 (6 bases). CDR1 and CDR2 from the germline V gene are MNHNS and SASEGT. The CDR3 has 15 residues. V lost 3 bases and J 5 bases, leaving 16 bases between the germline ends. CDR3 sequence: CASSDASRGHYGYTF. In nucleotides, the CDR3 is TGTGCCAGCAGTGACGCATCAAGGGGACATTATGGCTACACCTTC.

V gene TRBV11-2 combines with J gene TRBJ2-2; perhaps TRBD1 as D (5 bases). The CDR3 contains 16 residues. Germline loops: CDR1 SGHAT, CDR2 FQNNGV. Deletions cut 1 base from V and 1 base from J, with 10 bases between. CDR3 DNA: TGTGCCAGCAGCTTAGTCGCAGGACAGAACACCGGGGAGCTGTTTTTT. Its translation: CASSLVAGQNTGELFF.

This clonotype was recorded many times. The CDR3 DNA follows: TGTGCCAGCCTTTACCGGGACTTCTACAATGAGCAGTTCTTC. Translation gives CASLYRDFYNEQFF. The V and J genes are TRBV12-3 or TRBV12-4 and TRBJ2-1, with a weak D call TRBD2 (6 bases). V lost 8 bases to trimming and J lost 3 bases, with 14 bases between them. The CDR3 runs 14 residues.

The table lists this clonotype with many counts. The rearrangement joins TRBV7-2 to TRBJ2-3; possible D gene TRBD2, 5 bases. This CDR3 is 15 amino acids long. Germline V gene sequence: CDR1 SGHTA, CDR2 FQGNSA. V was pared by 5 bases and J by 2 bases, with 14 bases between. The CDR3 coding sequence is TGTGCCAGCAGCCCTTGGGGAGACCCCACAGATACGCAGTATTTT. Translation: CASSPWGDPTDTQYF.

This sequence joins TRBV5-1 and TRBJ2-2, with a possible D match to TRBD1 (5 bases). The CDR3 covers 16 residues. V lost 4 bases to trimming and J lost 0 bases, with 13 bases between them. The germline CDR1 and CDR2 sequences are SGHRS and YFSETQ. This chain's CDR3 is CASSKTETANTGELFF. CDR3 nucleotide sequence: TGCGCCAGCAGCAAAACCGAGACAGCGAACACCGGGGAGCTGTTTTTT.

This clonotype was recorded a few times. The genes are TRBV14 and TRBJ2-5, with unresolved D. The CDR3 consists of 16 residues. The germline V gene has CDR1 SGHDN and CDR2 FVKESK. The germline V and J ends were trimmed by 5 bases and 0 bases, with 16 bases remaining between them. CDR3 amino acids: CASSARSFWDQETQYF. DNA of the CDR3: TGTGCCAGCAGCGCCAGGTCTTTCTGGGACCAAGAGACCCAGTACTTC.

This clonotype was recorded at least ten times. CDR3 sequence reads: CSALQGGEKLFF. CDR3 DNA: TGCAGTGCTCTCCAGGGCGGGGAAAAACTGTTTTTT. The rearrangement links TRBV20-1 to TRBJ1-4; maybe TRBD1 (5 bases). This CDR3 spans 12 amino acids. CDR1 is DFQATT and CDR2 is SNEGSKA in the germline V gene (reference sequence). Trimming took 5 bases from V and 8 from J, leaving 12 bases between them.